Listed below are T cell receptor beta chains from one sample, sequenced in a study of blood T cell repertoires in COVID-19. Measured with immunoSEQ multiplex PCR; TCRdb has only the in-frame clones, and not every one. The profile shows some 170,000 clones, around 80% of them singletons. The sample consisted of PBMCs or T cells enriched from blood (not recorded which). These receptors were obtained from a woman aged 45 to 65 who had recovered from COVID-19. CDR3s include the opening cysteine and the closing phenylalanine or tryptophan. A D gene is named only where the DNA matches it firmly. Clone size, where shown, is once, few, many, or a class for clones that have expanded.

TRBJ1-6	NA	NA	TRBV28	CASREGRTDSPLHF	TGTGCCAGCAGGGAGGGAAGAACCGATTCACCCCTCCACTTT
TRBJ1-3	NA	NA	TRBV7-9	CASSTGQSSGNTIYF	TGTGCCAGCAGCACTGGACAGTCCTCTGGAAACACCATATATTTT
TRBJ2-1	TRBD1	NA	TRBV10-3	CAISELPGGDEQFF	TGTGCCATCAGTGAGCTTCCAGGGGGAGATGAGCAGTTCTTC
TRBJ1-1	NA	NA	TRBV28	CASIRDRNTEAFF	TGTGCCAGCATCCGAGACAGGAACACTGAAGCTTTCTTT
TRBJ1-2	NA	NA	TRBV28	CASSWDGDSLFNYGYTF	TGTGCCAGCAGTTGGGATGGCGACAGTCTCTTTAACTATGGCTACACCTTC
TRBJ2-1	TRBD1	NA	TRBV6-5	CASWRDRGNEQFF	TGTGCCAGCTGGAGGGACAGGGGCAATGAGCAGTTCTTC
TRBJ2-2	NA	NA	TRBV21-1	CASSKARDSRAGELFF	TGTGCCAGCAGCAAAGCACGGGACAGTCGGGCCGGGGAGCTGTTTTTT
TRBJ1-3	NA	NA	TRBV7-2	CASSSGLGNTIYF	TGTGCCAGCAGCTCAGGGTTAGGAAACACCATATATTTT
TRBJ1-2	TRBD1	NA	TRBV30	CAWSVSTGGFGYTF	TGTGCCTGGAGTGTGTCTACAGGGGGCTTTGGCTACACCTTC
TRBJ2-5	NA	NA	TRBV7-9	CASSFGQYQETQYF	TGTGCCAGCAGCTTTGGACAGTACCAAGAGACCCAGTACTTC
TRBJ2-7	NA	NA	TRBV28	CASTRQGGYEQYF	TGTGCCAGCACCCGACAGGGAGGCTACGAGCAGTACTTC
TRBJ2-7	NA	NA	TRBV19	CASHDPNSGYEQYF	TGTGCCAGCCATGACCCCAACTCGGGCTACGAGCAGTACTTC
TRBJ2-3	NA	NA	TRBV6-5	CASTTGYTDTQYF	TGTGCCAGCACTACAGGTTACACAGATACGCAGTATTTT
TRBJ2-5	TRBD2	few	TRBV9	CASTLGGEAGLETQYF	TGTGCCAGCACCCTCGGGGGGGAGGCGGGTTTAGAGACCCAGTACTTC
TRBJ2-5	NA	NA	TRBV3-1/TRBV3-2	CASSHNGETQYF	TGTGCCAGCAGCCATAACGGGGAGACCCAGTACTTC
TRBJ2-5	NA	NA	TRBV28	CATNPGQGGRETQYF	TGTGCCACCAATCCCGGACAGGGCGGGAGAGAGACCCAGTACTTC
TRBJ2-7	NA	NA	TRBV11-2	CASSLGSDSYSYEQYF	TGTGCCAGCAGCTTAGGGTCGGACAGCTACTCCTACGAGCAGTACTTC
TRBJ1-2	TRBD1	NA	TRBV18	CASSPSQGVRDRYGYTF	TGTGCCAGCTCACCTTCCCAGGGGGTCAGGGACCGCTATGGCTACACCTTC
TRBJ1-4	TRBD1	NA	TRBV5-4	CASSRTGGSEKLFF	TGTGCCAGCAGCAGGACAGGAGGGAGTGAAAAACTGTTTTTT
TRBJ1-2	TRBD1	NA	TRBV7-9	CASSFSTQGAYGYTF	TGTGCCAGCAGCTTCAGCACCCAGGGGGCTTATGGCTACACCTTC
TRBJ1-6	TRBD1	NA	TRBV5-1	CASSPRDRYSPLHF	TGCGCCAGCAGCCCCCGGGACAGATATTCACCCCTCCACTTT
TRBJ2-1	NA	NA	TRBV5-1	CASSLDEGTYNEQFF	TGCGCCAGCAGCTTGGATGAGGGAACCTACAATGAGCAGTTCTTC